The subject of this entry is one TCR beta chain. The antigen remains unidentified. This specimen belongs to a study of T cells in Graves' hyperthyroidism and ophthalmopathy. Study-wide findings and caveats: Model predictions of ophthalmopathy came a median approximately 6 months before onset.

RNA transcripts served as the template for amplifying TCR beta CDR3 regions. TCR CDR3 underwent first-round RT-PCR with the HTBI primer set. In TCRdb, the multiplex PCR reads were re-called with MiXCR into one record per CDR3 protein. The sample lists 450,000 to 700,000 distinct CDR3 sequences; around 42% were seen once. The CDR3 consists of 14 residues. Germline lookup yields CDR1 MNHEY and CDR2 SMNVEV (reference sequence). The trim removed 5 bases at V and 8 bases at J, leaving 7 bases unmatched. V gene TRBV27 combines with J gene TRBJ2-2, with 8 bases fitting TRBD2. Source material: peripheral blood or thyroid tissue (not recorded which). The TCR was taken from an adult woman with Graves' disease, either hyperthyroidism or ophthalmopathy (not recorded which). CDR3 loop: CASSPGLANGELFF. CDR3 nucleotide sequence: TGTGCCAGCAGTCCCGGACTAGCAAATGGGGAGCTGTTTTTT.